The rows below give T cell receptor beta chains drawn from one sample of a study of OX40 agonist ivuxolimab in advanced cancers. Some clones are missing from TCRdb's copy, which holds only in-frame ones; the method was immunoSEQ multiplex PCR. The table shows around 76,000 clones, with about 90% occurring only once. The sample consisted of CD4+ or CD8+ T cells sorted from blood, taken in a trial of the OX40 agonist ivuxolimab. The source is an adult with an advanced solid tumor such as melanoma, head and neck, liver or kidney cancer. Both conserved end residues are part of each CDR3. D genes are given only for firm matches. Some rows mark clone size as missing; the rest say once, few, many or name a class of expanded clone.

D: .; V: TRBV5-6; J: TRBJ2-6; size: once; CDR3: CASSLGSASGANVLTF; DNA: TGTGCCAGCAGCCTCGGGTCGGCCTCTGGGGCCAACGTCCTGACTTTC
D: .; V: TRBV29-1; J: TRBJ1-2; size: .; CDR3: CSVEFQGGYTF; DNA: TGCAGCGTTGAATTTCAGGGTGGCTACACCTTC
D: .; V: TRBV5-1; J: TRBJ2-5; size: .; CDR3: CASSRVSGLGETQYF; DNA: TGCGCCAGCAGCAGGGTTAGCGGTCTCGGGGAGACCCAGTACTTC
D: TRBD1; V: TRBV18; J: TRBJ1-2; size: .; CDR3: CASSPIKRQGYYGYTF; DNA: TGTGCCAGCTCACCAATAAAGCGACAGGGGTACTATGGCTACACCTTC
D: .; V: TRBV6-1; J: TRBJ2-4; size: .; CDR3: CASSEGENIQYF; DNA: TGTGCCAGCAGTGAAGGAGAAAACATTCAGTACTTC
D: .; V: TRBV11-2; J: TRBJ1-1; size: once; CDR3: CASSADRIEAFF; DNA: TGTGCCAGCAGCGCTGACAGGATCGAAGCTTTCTTT
D: .; V: TRBV6-1; J: TRBJ1-4; size: once; CDR3: CASSEFAGGEKLFF; DNA: TGTGCCAGCAGTGAATTCGCGGGTGGGGAAAAACTGTTTTTT
D: .; V: TRBV15; J: TRBJ1-4; size: .; CDR3: CATSRDQVGSGKLFF; DNA: TGTGCCACCAGCAGAGATCAGGTGGGGTCGGGAAAACTGTTTTTT
D: .; V: TRBV10-1; J: TRBJ1-5; size: .; CDR3: CASSESIDHSNQPQHF; DNA: TGCGCCAGCAGTGAGTCGATTGACCATAGCAATCAGCCCCAGCATTTT
D: .; V: TRBV5-5; J: TRBJ1-2; size: .; CDR3: CASSLGYYSGYGYTF; DNA: TGTGCCAGCAGCTTAGGGTACTACAGTGGGTATGGCTACACCTTC
D: TRBD1; V: TRBV9; J: TRBJ2-5; size: once; CDR3: CASSEGQGVLETQYF; DNA: TGTGCCAGCAGCGAGGGACAGGGCGTGTTGGAGACCCAGTACTTC